The TCR beta chain under discussion was sequenced for a study of tumor-infiltrating lymphocytes in primary liver carcinoma. Study in general: All patients had surgically resected primary liver carcinoma. Tumor lesions were T1-T3 N0M0 and spanned roughly 4 to 10 cm. Study results and caveats: Blood had a significantly lower top-250-clone fraction than tumors did (p = 0.039). Samples were bulk unsorted, so CD4+ and CD8+ repertoires were not compared.

RNA was extracted from whole blood without cell sorting, alongside germline DNA. A constant-region primer served to make TCR beta cDNA from about 530 ng total RNA. Slightly modified ARM-PCR with three nested multiplex PCR rounds yielded TCR beta libraries. The first two PCR rounds used TRBV1-TRBV30 primers with a Cbeta primer, roughly 10 cycles each. TCRdb recomputed calls from the multiplex PCR reads with MiXCR, one row per CDR3 protein. Of about 180,000 distinct CDR3 sequences in the sample, about 55% were seen once. This clonotype appeared a single time. Its antigen is not identified. Germline V CDR1 and CDR2: SNHLY, FYNNEI. This CDR3 comprises 15 residues. V lost 4 bases and J lost 10; bases outside the gene matches: 10.

The receptor comes from a man aged 35-49 years with primary liver carcinoma and hepatitis B virus infection. Sequencing was carried out using peripheral blood. The chain carries TRBV2 and TRBJ2-1; 10 nucleotides agree with TRBD2. Written as DNA, the CDR3 is TGTGCCAGCAGTGTTCAGCGGGAGGGCCAAGGGGAGCAGTTCTTC. Translating gives CASSVQREGQGEQFF.